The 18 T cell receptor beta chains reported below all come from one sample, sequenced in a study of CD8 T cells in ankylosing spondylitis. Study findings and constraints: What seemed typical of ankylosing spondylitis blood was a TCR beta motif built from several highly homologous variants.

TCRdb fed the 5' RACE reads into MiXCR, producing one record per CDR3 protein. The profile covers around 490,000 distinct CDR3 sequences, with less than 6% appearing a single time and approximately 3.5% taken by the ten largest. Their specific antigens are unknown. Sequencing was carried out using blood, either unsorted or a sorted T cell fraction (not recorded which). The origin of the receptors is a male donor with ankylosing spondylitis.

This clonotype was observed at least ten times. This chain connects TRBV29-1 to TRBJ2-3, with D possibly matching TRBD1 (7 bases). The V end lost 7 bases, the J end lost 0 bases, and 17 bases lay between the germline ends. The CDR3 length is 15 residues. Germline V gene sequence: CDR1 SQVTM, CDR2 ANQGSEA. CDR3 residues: CSAEKQGTSTDTQYF. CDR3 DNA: TGCAGCGCCGAAAAACAGGGGACTAGCACAGATACGCAGTATTTT.

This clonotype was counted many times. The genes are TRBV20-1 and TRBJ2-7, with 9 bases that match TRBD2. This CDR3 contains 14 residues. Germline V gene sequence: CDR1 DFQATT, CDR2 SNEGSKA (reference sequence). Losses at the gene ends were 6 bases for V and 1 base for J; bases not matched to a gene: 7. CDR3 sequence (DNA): TGCAGTGCCTATCTTGCGGGAGGGTCCTACGAGCAGTACTTC. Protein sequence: CSAYLAGGSYEQYF.

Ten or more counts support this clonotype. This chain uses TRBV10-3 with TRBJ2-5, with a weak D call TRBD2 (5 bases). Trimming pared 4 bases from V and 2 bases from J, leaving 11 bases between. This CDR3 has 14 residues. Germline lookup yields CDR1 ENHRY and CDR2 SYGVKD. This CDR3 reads CAISGTPRQETQYF. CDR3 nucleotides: TGTGCCATCAGTGGGACTCCCCGACAAGAGACCCAGTACTTC.

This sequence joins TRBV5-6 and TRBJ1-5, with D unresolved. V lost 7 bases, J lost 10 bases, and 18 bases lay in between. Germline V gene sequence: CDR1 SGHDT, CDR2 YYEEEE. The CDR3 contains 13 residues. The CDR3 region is CASGHGILRPQHF. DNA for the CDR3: TGTGCCAGCGGCCACGGTATCCTCCGCCCCCAGCATTTT.

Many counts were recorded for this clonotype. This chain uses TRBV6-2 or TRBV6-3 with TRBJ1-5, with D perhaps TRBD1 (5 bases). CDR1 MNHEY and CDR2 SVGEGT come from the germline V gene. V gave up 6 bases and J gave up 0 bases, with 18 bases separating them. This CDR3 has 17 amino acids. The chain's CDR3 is CASRTGPWRGSNQPQHF. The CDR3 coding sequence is TGTGCCAGCAGGACCGGGCCGTGGAGGGGTAGCAATCAGCCCCAGCATTTT.

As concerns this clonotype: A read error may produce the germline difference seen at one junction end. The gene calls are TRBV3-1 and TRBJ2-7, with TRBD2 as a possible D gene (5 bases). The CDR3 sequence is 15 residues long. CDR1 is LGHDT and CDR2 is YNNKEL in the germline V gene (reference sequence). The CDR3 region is CASGRGLFKGYEQCF. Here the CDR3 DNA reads TGTGCCAGCGGACGAGGGCTGTTCAAAGGCTACGAGCAGTGCTTC.

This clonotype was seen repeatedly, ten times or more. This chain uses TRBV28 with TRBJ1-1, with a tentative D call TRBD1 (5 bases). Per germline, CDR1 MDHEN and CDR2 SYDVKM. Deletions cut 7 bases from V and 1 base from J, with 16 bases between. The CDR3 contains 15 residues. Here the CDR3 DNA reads TGTGCCAGCACCCTCATGGGCGGGGGGAACACTGAAGCTTTCTTT. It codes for CASTLMGGGNTEAFF.

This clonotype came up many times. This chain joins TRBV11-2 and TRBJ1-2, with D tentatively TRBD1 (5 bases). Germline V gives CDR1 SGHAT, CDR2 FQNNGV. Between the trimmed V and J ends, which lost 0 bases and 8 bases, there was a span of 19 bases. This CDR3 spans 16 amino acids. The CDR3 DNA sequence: TGTGCCAGCAGCTTAGAATATGTCCCAGGGCGTAAGGGCTACACCTTC. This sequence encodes CASSLEYVPGRKGYTF.

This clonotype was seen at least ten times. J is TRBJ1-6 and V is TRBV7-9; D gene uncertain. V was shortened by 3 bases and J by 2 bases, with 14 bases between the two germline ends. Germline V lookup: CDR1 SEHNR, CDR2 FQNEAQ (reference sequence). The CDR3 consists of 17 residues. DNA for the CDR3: TGTGCCAGCAGCTTGCAGCTAAGCGGGACCTATAATTCACCCCTCCACTTT. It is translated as CASSLQLSGTYNSPLHF.

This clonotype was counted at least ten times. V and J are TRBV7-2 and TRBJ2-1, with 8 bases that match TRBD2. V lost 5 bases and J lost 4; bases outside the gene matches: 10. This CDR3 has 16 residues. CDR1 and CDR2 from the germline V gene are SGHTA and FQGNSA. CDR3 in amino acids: CASSRPGLGPYNEQFF. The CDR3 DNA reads TGTGCCAGCAGCAGACCGGGACTAGGGCCTTACAATGAGCAGTTCTTC. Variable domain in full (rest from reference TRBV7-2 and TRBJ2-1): GAGVSQSPSNKVTEKGKDVELRCDPISGHTALYWYRQSLGQGLEFLIYFQGNSAPDKSGLPSDRFSAERTGGSVSTLTIQRTQQEDSAVYLCASSRPGLGPYNEQFFGPGTRLTVL.

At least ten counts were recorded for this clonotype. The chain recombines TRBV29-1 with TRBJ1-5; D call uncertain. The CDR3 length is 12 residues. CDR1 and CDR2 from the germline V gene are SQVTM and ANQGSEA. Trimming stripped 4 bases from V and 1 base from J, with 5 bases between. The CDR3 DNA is TGCAGCGTTGGAAAAAGCAATCAGCCCCAGCATTTT. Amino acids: CSVGKSNQPQHF.

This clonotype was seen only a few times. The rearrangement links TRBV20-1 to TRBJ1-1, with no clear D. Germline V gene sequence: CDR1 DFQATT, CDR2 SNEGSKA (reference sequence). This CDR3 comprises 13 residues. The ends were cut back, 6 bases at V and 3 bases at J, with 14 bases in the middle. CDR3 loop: CSARAGAYTEAFF. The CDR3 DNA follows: TGCAGTGCCCGTGCGGGAGCGTACACTGAAGCTTTCTTT.

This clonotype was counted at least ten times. CDR3 DNA: TGCGCCAGCAGCTTTCAGGGGCCCTCCTATGGCTACACCTTC. Translating gives CASSFQGPSYGYTF. This chain connects TRBV5-1 to TRBJ1-2, with D possibly matching TRBD1 (6 bases). The V gene lost 2 bases and the J gene lost 4 bases, with 12 bases spanning the gap. The CDR3 sequence is 14 residues long. Per the germline V gene, CDR1 is SGHRS and CDR2 is YFSETQ.

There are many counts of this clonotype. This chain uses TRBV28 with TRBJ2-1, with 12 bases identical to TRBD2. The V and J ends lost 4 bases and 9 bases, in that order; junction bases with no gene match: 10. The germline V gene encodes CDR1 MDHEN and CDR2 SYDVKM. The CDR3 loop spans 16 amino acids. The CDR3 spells CASSSRLAGDWSEQFF. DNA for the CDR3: TGTGCCAGCAGTTCGAGACTAGCGGGAGATTGGAGTGAGCAGTTCTTC. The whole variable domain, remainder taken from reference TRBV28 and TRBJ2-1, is DVKVTQSSRYLVKRTGEKVFLECVQDMDHENMFWYRQDPGLGLRLIYFSYDVKMKEKGDIPEGYSVSREKKERFSLILESASTNQTSMYLCASSSRLAGDWSEQFFGPGTRLTVL.

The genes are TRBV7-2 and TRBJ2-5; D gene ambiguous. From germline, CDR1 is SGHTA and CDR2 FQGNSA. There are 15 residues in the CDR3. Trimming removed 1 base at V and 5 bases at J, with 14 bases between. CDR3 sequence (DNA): TGTGCCAGCAGCTTAGGGCCACAAGTGGGCGAGACCCAGTACTTC. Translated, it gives CASSLGPQVGETQYF.

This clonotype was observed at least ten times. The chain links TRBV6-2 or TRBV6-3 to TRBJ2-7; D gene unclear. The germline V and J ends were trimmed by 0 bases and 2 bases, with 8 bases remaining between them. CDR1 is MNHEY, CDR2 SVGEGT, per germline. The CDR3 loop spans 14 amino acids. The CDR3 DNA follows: TGTGCCAGCAGTTACTCACGGGCAGCCTACGAGCAGTACTTC. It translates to CASSYSRAAYEQYF.

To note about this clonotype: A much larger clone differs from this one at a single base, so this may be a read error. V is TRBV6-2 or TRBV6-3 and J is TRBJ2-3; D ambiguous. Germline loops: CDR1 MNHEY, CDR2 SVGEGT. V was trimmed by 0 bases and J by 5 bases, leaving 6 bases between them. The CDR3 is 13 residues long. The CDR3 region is CASSYSCGDTQYF. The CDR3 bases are TGTGCCAGCAGTTACTCGTGTGGAGATACGCAGTATTTT.

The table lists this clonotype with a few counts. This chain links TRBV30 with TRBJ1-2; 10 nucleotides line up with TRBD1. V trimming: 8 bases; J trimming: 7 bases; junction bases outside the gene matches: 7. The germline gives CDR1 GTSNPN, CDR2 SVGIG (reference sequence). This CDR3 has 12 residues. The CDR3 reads CATRDRGFGYTF. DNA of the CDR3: TGTGCCACCCGGGACAGGGGATTTGGCTACACCTTC.